The source of this TCR beta chain is a study of CD8 T cells in ankylosing spondylitis. Germline V gene lookup returns CDR1 SGHKS and CDR2 YYEKEE (reference sequence). Between the trimmed V and J ends, which lost 2 bases and 2 bases, there was a span of 8 bases. This CDR3 spans 14 amino acids. Each CDR3 protein is one row after TCRdb ran MiXCR on the 5' RACE reads. The sample includes about 52,000 distinct CDR3 sequences, 6.5% to 9% seen only once; the top ten take about 8.5%. The chain recombines TRBV5-5 with TRBJ2-1; D gene unclear. Material for sequencing was blood, either unsorted or a sorted T cell fraction (not recorded which). This receptor was obtained from a female donor with ankylosing spondylitis or in good health (not recorded which). CDR3 amino acids: CASSFESPYNEQFF. DNA for the CDR3: TGTGCCAGCAGCTTTGAAAGTCCCTACAATGAGCAGTTCTTC.